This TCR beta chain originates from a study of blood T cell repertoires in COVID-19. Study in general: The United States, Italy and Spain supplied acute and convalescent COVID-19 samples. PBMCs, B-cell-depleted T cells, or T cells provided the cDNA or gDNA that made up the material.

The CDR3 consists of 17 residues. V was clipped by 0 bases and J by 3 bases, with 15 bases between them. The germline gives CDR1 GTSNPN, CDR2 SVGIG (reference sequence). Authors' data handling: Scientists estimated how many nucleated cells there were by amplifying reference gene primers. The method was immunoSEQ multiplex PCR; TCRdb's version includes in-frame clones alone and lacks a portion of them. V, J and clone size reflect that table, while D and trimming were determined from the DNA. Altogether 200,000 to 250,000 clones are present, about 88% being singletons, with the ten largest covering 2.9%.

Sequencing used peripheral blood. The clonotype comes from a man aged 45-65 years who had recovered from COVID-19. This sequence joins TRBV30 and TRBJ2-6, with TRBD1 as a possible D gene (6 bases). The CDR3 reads CAWSVPTGRGGANVLTF. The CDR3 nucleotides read TGTGCCTGGAGTGTACCTACAGGGCGCGGTGGGGCCAACGTCCTGACTTTC. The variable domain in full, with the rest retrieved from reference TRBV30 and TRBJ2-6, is SQTIHQWPATLVQPVGSPLSLECTVEGTSNPNLYWYRQAAGRGLQLLFYSVGIGQISSEVPQNLSASRPQDRQFILSSKKLLLSDSGFYLCAWSVPTGRGGANVLTFGAGSRLTVL.